Listed below are T cell receptor beta chains from one sample, sequenced in a study of untreated major depressive disorder. Profiling relied on immunoSEQ multiplex PCR, and the TCRdb table lists in-frame clones only, not all of them. The data hold more than 15,000 clones, with roughly nine tenths observed a single time. Sequencing was carried out using CD4+ T cells from PBMCs. The receptor set was obtained from a middle-aged woman with major depressive disorder. The CDR3 runs from the conserved cysteine through the conserved F or W. D genes are given only for firm matches. Part of the rows lack a size; the others show once, few, many or a class for expanded clones.

size | D | J | V | CDR3 | DNA
. | . | TRBJ2-2 | TRBV5-1 | CASSLGQVANTGELFF | TGCGCCAGCAGCTTGGGACAGGTCGCGAACACCGGGGAGCTGTTTTTT
few | TRBD2 | TRBJ2-2 | TRBV25-1 | CASSGNSGRRGNTGELFF | TGTGCCAGCAGTGGGAATAGCGGGAGGCGGGGGAACACCGGGGAGCTGTTTTTT
. | . | TRBJ2-1 | TRBV4-3 | CASSQSLGRGQPYNEQFF | TGCGCCAGCAGCCAATCACTGGGGCGGGGACAGCCTTACAATGAGCAGTTCTTC
. | . | TRBJ1-1 | TRBV4-2 | CASSQDSGRGSTEAFF | TGTGCCAGCAGCCAAGATTCCGGCAGGGGCTCCACTGAAGCTTTCTTT
. | . | TRBJ1-5 | TRBV11-2 | CASSAGSLQPQHF | TGTGCCAGCAGCGCAGGGTCGTTGCAGCCCCAGCATTTT
. | TRBD2 | TRBJ2-5 | TRBV6-5 | CASSSISGRVETQYF | TGTGCCAGCAGTTCAATAAGCGGGAGAGTAGAGACCCAGTACTTC
. | . | TRBJ1-2 | TRBV7-3 | CASSLNSGYGYTF | TGTGCCAGCAGCTTAAATTCGGGCTATGGCTACACCTTC
. | . | TRBJ1-1 | TRBV6-1 | CASSVLGNTEAFF | TGTGCCAGCAGTGTGTTGGGGAACACTGAAGCTTTCTTT
. | TRBD1 | TRBJ1-2 | TRBV5-4 | CASSDNRGNYGYTF | TGTGCCAGCAGCGATAACAGGGGGAACTATGGCTACACCTTC
. | . | TRBJ1-1 | TRBV30 | CAWSVPVMNTEAFF | TGTGCCTGGAGTGTACCCGTGATGAACACTGAAGCTTTCTTT
once | TRBD1 | TRBJ1-6 | TRBV7-2 | CASSQGTGARLPLHF | TGTGCCAGCAGCCAAGGGACAGGGGCTCGATTACCCCTCCACTTT
. | . | TRBJ2-5 | TRBV7-3 | CASSAGHQETQYF | TGTGCCAGCAGCGCCGGACACCAAGAGACCCAGTACTTC
. | . | TRBJ1-5 | TRBV6-5 | CASRDGYSNQPQHF | TGTGCCAGCAGGGACGGATATAGCAATCAGCCCCAGCATTTT
. | . | TRBJ1-2 | TRBV18 | CASSPYIRDNGYTF | TGTGCCAGCTCACCATATATCAGGGACAATGGCTACACCTTC
. | . | TRBJ2-3 | TRBV5-1 | CASSARYTQYF | TGCGCCAGTTCAGCCCGGTATACGCAGTATTTT
. | . | TRBJ2-4 | TRBV4-1 | CASSARLLAKNIQYF | TGCGCCAGCAGCGCCCGGTTGTTAGCCAAAAACATTCAGTACTTC
. | . | TRBJ1-1 | TRBV7-9 | CASSENRNTEAFF | TGTGCCAGCTCGGAAAATAGGAACACTGAAGCTTTCTTT
. | . | TRBJ2-3 | TRBV7-9 | CASRRDQSTDTQYF | TGTGCCAGCAGGCGGGACCAGAGCACAGATACGCAGTATTTT
. | . | TRBJ2-7 | TRBV27 | CASSPDRLQGQYF | TGTGCCAGCAGCCCAGACAGGCTTCAAGGGCAGTACTTC
. | . | TRBJ1-2 | TRBV14 | CASSQYSRDTSF | TGTGCCAGCAGCCAGTACAGCCGGGACACCAGCTTC
. | . | TRBJ2-5 | TRBV5-1 | CASSYRGPQTRKETQYF | TGCGCCAGCAGCTATCGGGGGCCGCAGACCCGAAAAGAGACCCAGTACTTC
. | . | TRBJ2-2 | TRBV2 | CASSPPSSTGELFF | TGTGCCAGCAGTCCCCCGAGTAGCACCGGGGAGCTGTTTTTT
. | TRBD1 | TRBJ2-7 | TRBV5-6 | CASSLPGQGSSYEQYF | TGTGCCAGCAGCCTACCGGGACAGGGGAGCTCCTACGAGCAGTACTTC